This is a list of T cell receptor beta chains from one sample in a study of T-cell memory formation after mild COVID-19. TCRdb fed the 5' RACE reads into MiXCR, producing one record per CDR3 protein. The sample lists 170,000 or so distinct CDR3 sequences; about a fifth were seen once. The sample comprised PBMCs or a T cell subset sorted from them (not recorded which). These receptors originate from an adult woman who had mild COVID-19 (a few samples of this study predate the infection). Cell type and time point are not known. Both conserved end residues are part of each CDR3. The D gene is left open where the match is weak. Size is omitted from some rows. Given values are once, few, many or a class for expanded clones.

d_gene	abundance	v_gene	j_gene	CDR3aa	CDR3nt
TRBD2	.	TRBV7-9	TRBJ2-3	CASSLAGSGSADTQYF	TGTGCCAGCAGCTTAGCGGGGAGCGGGAGTGCAGATACGCAGTATTTT
.	.	TRBV4-1	TRBJ2-7	CASSPQGGYEQYF	TGCGCCAGCAGCCCCCAGGGGGGATACGAGCAGTACTTC
.	.	TRBV11-2	TRBJ1-5	CASSQDLSQPQHF	TGTGCCAGCAGCCAGGACCTCAGTCAGCCCCAGCATTTT
TRBD1	.	TRBV4-2	TRBJ1-1	CASSQGRTGIVTEAFF	TGTGCCAGCAGCCAGGGCCGGACAGGGATAGTCACTGAAGCTTTCTTT
.	few	TRBV24-1	TRBJ1-2	CATSDRRDTYYGYTF	TGTGCCACCAGTGACCGCCGGGACACTTACTATGGCTACACCTTC
.	many	TRBV12-3/TRBV12-4	TRBJ2-1	CASRGYNEQFF	TGTGCCAGCAGGGGGTACAATGAGCAGTTCTTC
.	.	TRBV7-9	TRBJ2-7	CASSLSGDEQYF	TGTGCCAGCAGCTTATCAGGAGACGAGCAGTACTTC
.	few	TRBV12-3/TRBV12-4	TRBJ1-5	CASSLGDTYQPQHF	TGTGCCAGCAGTTTAGGGGACACCTATCAGCCCCAGCATTTT
.	.	TRBV29-1	TRBJ1-1	CSVDGLEAFF	TGCAGCGTTGACGGCCTGGAAGCTTTCTTT
.	few	TRBV11-3	TRBJ2-1	CASSPPGDSLTYNEQFF	TGTGCCAGCTCTCCACCGGGGGACAGCCTTACCTACAATGAGCAGTTCTTC
TRBD2	.	TRBV2	TRBJ2-3	CASREQLAGTPDTQYF	TGTGCCAGCAGAGAGCAGCTAGCGGGGACTCCAGATACGCAGTATTTT
.	.	TRBV4-2	TRBJ2-1	CASSQPSGVSYNEQFF	TGTGCCAGCAGCCAACCCAGCGGAGTCTCCTACAATGAGCAGTTCTTC
.	few	TRBV12-3/TRBV12-4	TRBJ2-3	CASSPSGRATSTDTQYF	TGTGCCAGCAGTCCCAGTGGAAGGGCAACTAGCACAGATACGCAGTATTTT
.	.	TRBV7-3	TRBJ2-2	CASSPPVSTGELFF	TGTGCCAGCAGCCCACCTGTTTCGACCGGGGAGCTGTTTTTT
.	.	TRBV6-1	TRBJ2-3	CASSGYWTDTQYF	TGTGCCAGCAGTGGGTACTGGACAGATACGCAGTATTTT
TRBD1	few	TRBV20-1	TRBJ2-7	CSAPGTGDYEQYF	TGCAGTGCCCCAGGGACAGGGGACTACGAGCAGTACTTC
TRBD1	.	TRBV20-1	TRBJ2-3	CSALQGVSTDTQYF	TGCAGTGCCCTACAGGGGGTTAGCACAGATACGCAGTATTTT
.	.	TRBV4-1	TRBJ2-3	CASSQDGAGELTDTQYF	TGCGCCAGCAGCCAAGATGGGGCGGGTGAACTCACAGATACGCAGTATTTT
.	few	TRBV6-5	TRBJ1-2	CASSYYGGDYGYTF	TGTGCCAGCAGTTACTACGGCGGAGACTATGGCTACACCTTC
.	few	TRBV7-2	TRBJ2-1	CASSFDSGGGNEQFF	TGTGCCAGCAGCTTCGACTCCGGAGGAGGGAATGAGCAGTTCTTC